These 3 T cell receptor beta chains originate from one sample sequenced in a study of blood T cell repertoires in COVID-19. Assay: immunoSEQ multiplex PCR; the TCRdb copy retains only in-frame clones and omits some. The repertoire holds approximately 40,000 clones, with about 85% as singletons. The sequenced sample consisted of peripheral blood. Source of these receptors: a human donor in a cohort sampled during active COVID-19.

The rearrangement uses TRBV5-1 and TRBJ2-1; the match to TRBD2 covers 8 bases. V lost 5 bases to trimming and J lost 7 bases; unmatched junction nucleotides: 14. This CDR3 spans 16 amino acids. CDR1 is SGHRS, CDR2 YFSETQ, per germline. The CDR3 spells CASRLWASGSANEQFF. DNA for the CDR3: TGCGCCAGCAGGCTGTGGGCTAGCGGGTCGGCAAATGAGCAGTTCTTC.

The rearrangement uses TRBV19 and TRBJ1-6, with TRBD1 as a possible D gene (6 bases). Germline CDR1 and CDR2: LNHDA and SQIVND (reference sequence). The ends were cut back, 1 base at V and 0 bases at J, with 16 bases in the middle. The CDR3 consists of 19 residues. DNA of the CDR3: TGTGCCAGTAGTATAGGCTGGGGACAAAGACCCTCCTATAATTCACCCCTCCACTTT. Amino acids: CASSIGWGQRPSYNSPLHF.

The chain links TRBV10-2 to TRBJ2-7, with D hard to call. V lost 7 bases to trimming and J lost 0 bases, with 13 bases between them. Per germline, CDR1 WSHSY and CDR2 SAAADI. CDR3 length: 14 amino acids. The DNA of the CDR3 is TGCGCCAGCACAACCCTATCTAGCTCCTACGAGCAGTACTTC. This sequence encodes CASTTLSSSYEQYF.